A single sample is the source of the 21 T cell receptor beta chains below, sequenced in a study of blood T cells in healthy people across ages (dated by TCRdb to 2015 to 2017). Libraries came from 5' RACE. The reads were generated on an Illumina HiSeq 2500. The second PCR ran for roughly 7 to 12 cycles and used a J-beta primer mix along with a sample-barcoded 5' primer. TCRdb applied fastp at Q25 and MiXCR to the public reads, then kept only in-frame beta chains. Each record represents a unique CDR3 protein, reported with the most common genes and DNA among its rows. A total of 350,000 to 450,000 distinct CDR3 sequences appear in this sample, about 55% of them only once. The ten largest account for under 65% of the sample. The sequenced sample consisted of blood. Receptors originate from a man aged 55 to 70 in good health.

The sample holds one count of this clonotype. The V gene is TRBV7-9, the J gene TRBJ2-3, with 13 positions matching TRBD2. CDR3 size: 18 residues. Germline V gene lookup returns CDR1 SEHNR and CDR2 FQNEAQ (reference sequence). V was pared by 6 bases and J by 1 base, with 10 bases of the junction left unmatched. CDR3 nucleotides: TGTGCCAGCAGTTCCGGGACTAGCGGGATCCCTGGCACAGATACGCAGTATTTT. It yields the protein CASSSGTSGIPGTDTQYF. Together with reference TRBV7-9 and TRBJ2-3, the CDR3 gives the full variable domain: DTGVSQNPRHKITKRGQNVTFRCDPISEHNRLYWYRQTLGQGPEFLTYFQNEAQLEKSRLLSDRFSAERPKGSFSTLEIQRTEQGDSAMYLCASSSGTSGIPGTDTQYFGPGTRLTVL.

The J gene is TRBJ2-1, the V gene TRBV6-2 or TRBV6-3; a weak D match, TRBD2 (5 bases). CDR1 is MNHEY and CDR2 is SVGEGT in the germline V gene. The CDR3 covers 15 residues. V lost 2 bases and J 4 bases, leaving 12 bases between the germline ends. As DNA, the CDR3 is TGTGCCAGCAGTTACCAGCGGACGAGGTACAATGAGCAGTTCTTC. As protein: CASSYQRTRYNEQFF.

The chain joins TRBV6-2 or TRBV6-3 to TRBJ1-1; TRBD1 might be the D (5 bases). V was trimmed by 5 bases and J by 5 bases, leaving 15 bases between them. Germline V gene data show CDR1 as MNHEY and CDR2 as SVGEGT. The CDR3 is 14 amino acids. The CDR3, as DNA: TGTGCCAGCAGTCCCCTGGGGGGGGTAACTGAAGCTTTCTTT. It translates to CASSPLGGVTEAFF.

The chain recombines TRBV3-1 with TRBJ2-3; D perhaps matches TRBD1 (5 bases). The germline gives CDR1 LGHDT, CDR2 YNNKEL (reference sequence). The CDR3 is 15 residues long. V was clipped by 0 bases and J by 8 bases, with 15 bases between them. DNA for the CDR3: TGTGCCAGCAGCCAAGATCTCAGGGCTTCCGGTACGCAGTATTTT. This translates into CASSQDLRASGTQYF.

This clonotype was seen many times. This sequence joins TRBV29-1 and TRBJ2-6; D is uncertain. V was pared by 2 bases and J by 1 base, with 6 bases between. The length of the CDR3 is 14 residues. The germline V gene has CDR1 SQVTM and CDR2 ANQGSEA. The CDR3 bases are TGCAGCGTTGAAAAAGGGTCTGGGGCCAACGTCCTGACTTTC. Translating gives CSVEKGSGANVLTF.

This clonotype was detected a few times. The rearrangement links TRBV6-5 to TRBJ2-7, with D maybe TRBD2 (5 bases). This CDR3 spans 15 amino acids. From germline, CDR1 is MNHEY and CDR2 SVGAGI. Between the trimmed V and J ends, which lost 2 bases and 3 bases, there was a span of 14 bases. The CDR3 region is CASSYHRTGSYEQYF. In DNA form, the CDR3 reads TGTGCCAGCAGTTACCATCGGACGGGAAGCTACGAGCAGTACTTC.

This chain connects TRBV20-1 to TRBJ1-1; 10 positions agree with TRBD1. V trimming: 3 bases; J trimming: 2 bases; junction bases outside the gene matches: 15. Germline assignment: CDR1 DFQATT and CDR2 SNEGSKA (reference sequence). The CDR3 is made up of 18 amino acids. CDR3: CSASSQFRRDRGNTEAFF. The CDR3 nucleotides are TGCAGTGCTAGTTCTCAGTTCAGGCGGGACAGGGGTAACACTGAAGCTTTCTTT.

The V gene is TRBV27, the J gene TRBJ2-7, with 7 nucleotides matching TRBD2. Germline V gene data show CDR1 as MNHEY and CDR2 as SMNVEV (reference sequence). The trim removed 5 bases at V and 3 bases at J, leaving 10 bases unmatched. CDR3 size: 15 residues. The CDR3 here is CASSPRGGDHYEQYF. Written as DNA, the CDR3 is TGTGCCAGCAGTCCCCGGGGAGGGGATCACTACGAGCAGTACTTC.

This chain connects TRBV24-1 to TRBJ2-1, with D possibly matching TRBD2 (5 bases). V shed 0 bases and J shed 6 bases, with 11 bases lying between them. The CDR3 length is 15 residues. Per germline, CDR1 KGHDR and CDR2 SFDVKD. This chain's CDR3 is CATSDLRGSINEQFF. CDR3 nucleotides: TGTGCCACCAGTGATTTGCGGGGAAGTATCAATGAGCAGTTCTTC.

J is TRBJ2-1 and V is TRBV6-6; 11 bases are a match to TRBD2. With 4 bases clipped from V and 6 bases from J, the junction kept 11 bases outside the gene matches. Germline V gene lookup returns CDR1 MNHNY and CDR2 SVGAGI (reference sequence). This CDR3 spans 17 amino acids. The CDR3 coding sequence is TGTGCCAGCAGTTCCGCGACTAGCGGGAAATGGGGCAATGAGCAGTTCTTC. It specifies CASSSATSGKWGNEQFF.

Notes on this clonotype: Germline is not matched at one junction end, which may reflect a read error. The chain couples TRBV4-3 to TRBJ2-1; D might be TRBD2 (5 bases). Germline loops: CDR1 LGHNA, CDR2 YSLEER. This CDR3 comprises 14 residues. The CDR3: CVSSQAASRNEQFF. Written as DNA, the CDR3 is TGCGTCAGCAGCCAAGCGGCTAGCCGCAATGAGCAGTTCTTC.

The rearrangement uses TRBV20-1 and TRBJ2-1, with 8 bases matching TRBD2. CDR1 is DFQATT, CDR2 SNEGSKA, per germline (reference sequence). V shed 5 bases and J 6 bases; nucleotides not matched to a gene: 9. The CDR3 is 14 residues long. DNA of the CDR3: TGCAGTGCTCCTTGGGCGGGGGGAGGCAATGAGCAGTTCTTC. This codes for CSAPWAGGGNEQFF.

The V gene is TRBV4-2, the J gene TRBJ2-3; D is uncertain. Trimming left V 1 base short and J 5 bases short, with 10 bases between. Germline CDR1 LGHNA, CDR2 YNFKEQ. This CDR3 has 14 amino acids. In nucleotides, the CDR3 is TGTGCCAGCAGCCAAGCCAGCCGGGTAGATACGCAGTATTTT. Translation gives CASSQASRVDTQYF.

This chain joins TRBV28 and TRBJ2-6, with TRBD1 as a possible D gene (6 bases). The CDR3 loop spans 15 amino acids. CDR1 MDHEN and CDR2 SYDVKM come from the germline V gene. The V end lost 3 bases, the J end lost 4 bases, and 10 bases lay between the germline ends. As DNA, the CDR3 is TGTGCCAGCAGTTTCACAGGGTCCGGGGCCAACGTCCTGACTTTC. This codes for CASSFTGSGANVLTF.

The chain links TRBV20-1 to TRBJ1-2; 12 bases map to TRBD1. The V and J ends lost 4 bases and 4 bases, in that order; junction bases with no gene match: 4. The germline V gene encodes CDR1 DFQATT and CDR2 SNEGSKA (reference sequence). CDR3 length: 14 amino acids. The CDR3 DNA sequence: TGCAGTGCTACAGGGGACAGGGGGCCCTATGGCTACACCTTC. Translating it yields CSATGDRGPYGYTF.

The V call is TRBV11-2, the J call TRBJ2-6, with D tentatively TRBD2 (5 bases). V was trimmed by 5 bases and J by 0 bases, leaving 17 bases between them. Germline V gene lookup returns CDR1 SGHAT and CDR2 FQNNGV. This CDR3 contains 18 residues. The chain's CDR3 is CASSVYGDPRSGANVLTF. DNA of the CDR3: TGTGCCAGCAGCGTTTACGGGGATCCCCGCTCTGGGGCCAACGTCCTGACTTTC.

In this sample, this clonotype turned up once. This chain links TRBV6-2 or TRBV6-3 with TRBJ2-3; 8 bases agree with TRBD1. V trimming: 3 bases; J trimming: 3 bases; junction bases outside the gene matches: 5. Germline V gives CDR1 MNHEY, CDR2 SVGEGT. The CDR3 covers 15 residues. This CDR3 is CASSYGQGKTDTQYF. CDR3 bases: TGTGCCAGCAGTTATGGACAGGGTAAAACAGATACGCAGTATTTT.

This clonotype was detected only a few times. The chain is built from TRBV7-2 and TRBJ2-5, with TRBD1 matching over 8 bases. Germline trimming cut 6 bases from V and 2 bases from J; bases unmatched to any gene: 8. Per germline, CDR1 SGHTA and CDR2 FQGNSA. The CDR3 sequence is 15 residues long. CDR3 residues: CASRTGQGGQETQYF. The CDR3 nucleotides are TGTGCCAGCAGGACCGGACAGGGAGGTCAAGAGACCCAGTACTTC.

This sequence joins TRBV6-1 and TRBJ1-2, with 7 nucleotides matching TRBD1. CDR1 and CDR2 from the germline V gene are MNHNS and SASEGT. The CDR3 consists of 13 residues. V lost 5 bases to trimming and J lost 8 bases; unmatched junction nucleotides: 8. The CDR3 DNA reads TGTGCCAGCAGTCCCCGGGACAGCGGGGGCTACACCTTC. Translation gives CASSPRDSGGYTF.

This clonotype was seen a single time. The CDR3 nucleotides read TGCGCCAGCAGTCTCCTGGACACCCAAGAGACCCAGTACTTC. It encodes CASSLLDTQETQYF. The chain recombines TRBV5-1 with TRBJ2-5, with D possibly being TRBD1 (5 bases). Looked up from germline, CDR1 is SGHRS and CDR2 is YFSETQ. Trimming stripped 5 bases from V and 1 base from J, with 12 bases between. The length of the CDR3 is 14 residues.

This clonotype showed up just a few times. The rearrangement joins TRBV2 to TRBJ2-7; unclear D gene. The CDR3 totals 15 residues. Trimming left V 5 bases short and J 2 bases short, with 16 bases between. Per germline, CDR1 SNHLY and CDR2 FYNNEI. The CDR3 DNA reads TGTGCCAGCAGTCCCCCCGGTGGGCAGCCCTACGAGCAGTACTTC. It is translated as CASSPPGGQPYEQYF.